A selection of T cell receptor beta chains follows, all from one sample in a study of blood T cells in healthy people across ages. TCRdb reanalysed the 5' RACE reads using MiXCR and keeps one entry per CDR3 protein. The repertoire includes 1,300,000 or so distinct CDR3 sequences, around 59% of them detected once, and over 6.5% sits in the top ten. Sequenced: blood. Source of these receptors: a young man in good health. CDR3s include the opening cysteine and the closing phenylalanine or tryptophan. Each record gives: D gene, J gene, V gene, clone size, CDR3 length, CDR3 protein, CDR3 DNA. A D gene is named only where the DNA matches it firmly. Size tells how often a clone was seen (once, few, many) or the class of an expanded clone, and some rows leave it out.

D gene: .
J gene: TRBJ2-2
V gene: TRBV6-6
clone size: .
CDR3 length: 15
CDR3 protein: CASSYLTGSGGELFF
CDR3 DNA: TGTGCCAGCAGTTACTTAACAGGGTCCGGCGGGGAGCTGTTTTTT

D gene: .
J gene: TRBJ2-5
V gene: TRBV11-2
clone size: .
CDR3 length: 15
CDR3 protein: CASSLDPGARETQYF
CDR3 DNA: TGTGCCAGCAGCTTAGATCCGGGGGCCCGAGAGACCCAGTACTTC

D gene: .
J gene: TRBJ2-7
V gene: TRBV6-1
clone size: .
CDR3 length: 17
CDR3 protein: CASSPFTGAGSGEAQYF
CDR3 DNA: TGTGCCAGCAGTCCTTTCACAGGGGCTGGTAGCGGGGAGGCGCAGTACTTC

D gene: .
J gene: TRBJ1-1
V gene: TRBV20-1
clone size: once
CDR3 length: 13
CDR3 protein: CSAIQGTATEAFF
CDR3 DNA: TGCAGTGCTATACAGGGTACGGCCACTGAAGCTTTCTTT

D gene: .
J gene: TRBJ2-7
V gene: TRBV29-1
clone size: few
CDR3 length: 13
CDR3 protein: CSVELSFSYEQYF
CDR3 DNA: TGCAGCGTTGAGTTGTCCTTCTCCTACGAGCAGTACTTC

D gene: TRBD1
J gene: TRBJ1-2
V gene: TRBV20-1
clone size: few
CDR3 length: 13
CDR3 protein: CSARRGQDYGYTF
CDR3 DNA: TGCAGTGCTAGAAGGGGGCAGGACTATGGCTACACCTTC

D gene: TRBD2
J gene: TRBJ2-7
V gene: TRBV6-6
clone size: .
CDR3 length: 12
CDR3 protein: CATTGTTYEQYF
CDR3 DNA: TGTGCCACCACCGGGACTACCTACGAGCAGTACTTC

D gene: TRBD1
J gene: TRBJ1-2
V gene: TRBV20-1
clone size: .
CDR3 length: 12
CDR3 protein: CSGDRDRYGYTF
CDR3 DNA: TGCAGTGGCGACCGGGACAGATATGGCTACACCTTC

D gene: .
J gene: TRBJ1-1
V gene: TRBV7-9
clone size: .
CDR3 length: 11
CDR3 protein: CAGAGDTEAFF
CDR3 DNA: TGTGCAGGGGCAGGGGACACTGAAGCTTTCTTT

D gene: .
J gene: TRBJ2-7
V gene: TRBV4-1
clone size: .
CDR3 length: 14
CDR3 protein: CASSPYRFPDEQYF
CDR3 DNA: TGCGCCAGCAGCCCCTACAGGTTTCCCGACGAGCAGTACTTC

D gene: .
J gene: TRBJ2-5
V gene: TRBV7-6
clone size: .
CDR3 length: 17
CDR3 protein: CASSKRDTDTSYETQYF
CDR3 DNA: TGTGCCAGCAGCAAACGGGACACCGACACCAGTTACGAGACCCAGTACTTC

D gene: .
J gene: TRBJ1-1
V gene: TRBV7-9
clone size: .
CDR3 length: 15
CDR3 protein: CASSLGTTGGSEAFF
CDR3 DNA: TGTGCCAGCAGCTTGGGGACCACCGGGGGTTCTGAAGCTTTCTTT

D gene: TRBD2
J gene: TRBJ2-1
V gene: TRBV3-1
clone size: once
CDR3 length: 17
CDR3 protein: CASSQEVLAGPHNEQFF
CDR3 DNA: TGTGCCAGCAGCCAAGAGGTCCTAGCGGGGCCCCACAATGAGCAGTTCTTC

D gene: .
J gene: TRBJ1-1
V gene: TRBV11-2
clone size: once
CDR3 length: 16
CDR3 protein: CASSWPVGGPNTEAFF
CDR3 DNA: TGTGCCAGCAGCTGGCCCGTCGGGGGCCCGAACACTGAAGCTTTCTTT

D gene: .
J gene: TRBJ2-7
V gene: TRBV20-1
clone size: .
CDR3 length: 14
CDR3 protein: CSARFTFGAVEQYF
CDR3 DNA: TGCAGTGCTAGATTTACTTTTGGGGCCGTGGAGCAGTACTTC

D gene: TRBD1
J gene: TRBJ1-2
V gene: TRBV9
clone size: few
CDR3 length: 11
CDR3 protein: CASSAGTDYTF
CDR3 DNA: TGTGCCAGCAGCGCGGGGACAGACTACACCTTC

D gene: .
J gene: TRBJ2-7
V gene: TRBV20-1
clone size: few
CDR3 length: 14
CDR3 protein: CSASLRETAYEQYF
CDR3 DNA: TGCAGTGCTAGCCTCCGGGAGACAGCTTACGAGCAGTACTTC

D gene: .
J gene: TRBJ1-1
V gene: TRBV6-5
clone size: .
CDR3 length: 14
CDR3 protein: CASKRRGQGTEAFF
CDR3 DNA: TGTGCCAGCAAACGACGCGGGCAGGGCACTGAAGCTTTCTTT

D gene: .
J gene: TRBJ2-5
V gene: TRBV27
clone size: few
CDR3 length: 17
CDR3 protein: CASSSDPIGRFQETQYF
CDR3 DNA: TGTGCCAGCAGCTCCGACCCCATAGGTCGGTTTCAAGAGACCCAGTACTTC

D gene: .
J gene: TRBJ2-1
V gene: TRBV6-5
clone size: .
CDR3 length: 14
CDR3 protein: CASSYLGTRNEQFF
CDR3 DNA: TGTGCCAGCAGTTACCTCGGGACACGTAATGAGCAGTTCTTC

D gene: TRBD2
J gene: TRBJ2-7
V gene: TRBV24-1
clone size: .
CDR3 length: 16
CDR3 protein: CATSDPTSGLQGTQYF
CDR3 DNA: TGTGCCACCAGTGACCCCACTAGCGGCCTCCAAGGGACTCAGTACTTC

D gene: TRBD2
J gene: TRBJ2-5
V gene: TRBV4-3
clone size: .
CDR3 length: 17
CDR3 protein: CASSQGLAGEHQETQYF
CDR3 DNA: TGCGCCAGCAGCCAAGGACTAGCGGGGGAACACCAAGAGACCCAGTACTTC

D gene: TRBD2
J gene: TRBJ2-1
V gene: TRBV20-1
clone size: few
CDR3 length: 16
CDR3 protein: CSASGTSGRDYNEQFF
CDR3 DNA: TGCAGTGCTTCCGGGACTAGCGGGAGGGACTACAATGAGCAGTTCTTC

D gene: .
J gene: TRBJ2-3
V gene: TRBV27
clone size: .
CDR3 length: 16
CDR3 protein: CASSLGSIASTDTQYF
CDR3 DNA: TGTGCCAGCAGCCTCGGGTCGATTGCAAGCACAGATACGCAGTATTTT

D gene: .
J gene: TRBJ2-7
V gene: TRBV7-2
clone size: .
CDR3 length: 15
CDR3 protein: CASSLLPRGRGEQYF
CDR3 DNA: TGTGCCAGCAGCTTACTACCCAGGGGCAGGGGCGAGCAGTACTTC

D gene: .
J gene: TRBJ1-2
V gene: TRBV12-3/TRBV12-4
clone size: .
CDR3 length: 13
CDR3 protein: CASSPDRLWGYTF
CDR3 DNA: TGTGCCAGCAGTCCGGACAGACTCTGGGGCTACACCTTC

D gene: .
J gene: TRBJ1-6
V gene: TRBV7-9
clone size: .
CDR3 length: 14
CDR3 protein: CASSRSPGESPLHF
CDR3 DNA: TGTGCCAGCAGTAGGAGTCCGGGAGAGTCACCCCTCCACTTT

D gene: TRBD2
J gene: TRBJ2-1
V gene: TRBV30
clone size: .
CDR3 length: 15
CDR3 protein: CAWDDSGRAVNEQFF
CDR3 DNA: TGTGCCTGGGACGATAGCGGGAGGGCCGTCAATGAGCAGTTCTTC

D gene: TRBD2
J gene: TRBJ2-1
V gene: TRBV12-3/TRBV12-4
clone size: .
CDR3 length: 15
CDR3 protein: CASSLIGTRRHEQFF
CDR3 DNA: TGTGCCAGCAGTTTAATTGGGACTAGAAGGCATGAGCAGTTCTTC

D gene: .
J gene: TRBJ2-1
V gene: TRBV6-2/TRBV6-3
clone size: few
CDR3 length: 13
CDR3 protein: CASRGTVYNEQFF
CDR3 DNA: TGTGCCAGCAGGGGGACGGTCTACAATGAGCAGTTCTTC

D gene: .
J gene: TRBJ2-1
V gene: TRBV20-1
clone size: .
CDR3 length: 16
CDR3 protein: CSAPTGGPSSYNEQFF
CDR3 DNA: TGCAGTGCACCTACCGGGGGACCAAGCTCCTACAATGAGCAGTTCTTC

D gene: .
J gene: TRBJ2-7
V gene: TRBV12-3/TRBV12-4
clone size: .
CDR3 length: 12
CDR3 protein: CASGTASYEQYF
CDR3 DNA: TGTGCCAGCGGAACAGCCTCCTACGAGCAGTACTTC

D gene: .
J gene: TRBJ1-1
V gene: TRBV20-1
clone size: .
CDR3 length: 11
CDR3 protein: CSALGNTEAFF
CDR3 DNA: TGCAGTGCGTTGGGGAACACTGAAGCTTTCTTT

D gene: .
J gene: TRBJ2-3
V gene: TRBV12-3/TRBV12-4
clone size: .
CDR3 length: 15
CDR3 protein: CASSLKGGAGNTQYF
CDR3 DNA: TGTGCCAGCAGTTTAAAGGGGGGCGCGGGGAATACGCAGTATTTT

D gene: TRBD1
J gene: TRBJ2-2
V gene: TRBV20-1
clone size: .
CDR3 length: 14
CDR3 protein: CSARETGWTGELFF
CDR3 DNA: TGCAGTGCTAGGGAGACAGGGTGGACCGGGGAGCTGTTTTTT

D gene: TRBD1
J gene: TRBJ2-7
V gene: TRBV14
clone size: .
CDR3 length: 16
CDR3 protein: CASSQRGGQVSYEQYF
CDR3 DNA: TGTGCCAGCAGCCAAAGGGGTGGACAGGTCTCCTACGAGCAGTACTTC

D gene: .
J gene: TRBJ2-4
V gene: TRBV29-1
clone size: few
CDR3 length: 14
CDR3 protein: CSVVPRGTENIQYF
CDR3 DNA: TGCAGCGTTGTGCCTCGGGGTACTGAGAACATTCAGTACTTC

D gene: TRBD1
J gene: TRBJ1-5
V gene: TRBV12-3/TRBV12-4
clone size: few
CDR3 length: 14
CDR3 protein: CASRQGAVNQPQHF
CDR3 DNA: TGTGCCAGCAGACAGGGGGCCGTCAATCAGCCCCAGCATTTT

D gene: .
J gene: TRBJ2-1
V gene: TRBV7-9
clone size: few
CDR3 length: 18
CDR3 protein: CASSLAPQQPTSYNEQFF
CDR3 DNA: TGTGCCAGCAGCTTAGCCCCCCAGCAGCCGACCTCCTACAATGAGCAGTTCTTC

D gene: .
J gene: TRBJ1-2
V gene: TRBV6-5
clone size: .
CDR3 length: 13
CDR3 protein: CASSEGVTAGYTF
CDR3 DNA: TGTGCCAGCAGTGAAGGGGTGACAGCTGGCTACACCTTC

D gene: .
J gene: TRBJ2-7
V gene: TRBV7-2
clone size: .
CDR3 length: 14
CDR3 protein: CASSWGGQSYEQYF
CDR3 DNA: TGTGCCAGCAGCTGGGGGGGACAGTCCTACGAGCAGTACTTC

D gene: TRBD2
J gene: TRBJ2-5
V gene: TRBV7-2
clone size: .
CDR3 length: 16
CDR3 protein: CASSRTSGLGEETQYF
CDR3 DNA: TGTGCCAGCAGCCGAACCTCGGGACTAGGAGAAGAGACCCAGTACTTC

D gene: .
J gene: TRBJ1-2
V gene: TRBV20-1
clone size: .
CDR3 length: 17
CDR3 protein: CSARDGSPGQGYNGYTF
CDR3 DNA: TGCAGTGCTAGAGATGGTAGTCCGGGGCAGGGGTATAATGGCTACACCTTC

D gene: TRBD2
J gene: TRBJ2-7
V gene: TRBV20-1
clone size: .
CDR3 length: 17
CDR3 protein: CSARDPWRGADPSEQYF
CDR3 DNA: TGCAGTGCTAGAGATCCTTGGCGGGGGGCCGACCCGTCCGAGCAGTACTTC

D gene: .
J gene: TRBJ1-2
V gene: TRBV27
clone size: .
CDR3 length: 16
CDR3 protein: CASSLSGPRANYGYTF
CDR3 DNA: TGTGCCAGCAGTTTATCGGGACCGAGAGCTAACTATGGCTACACCTTC

D gene: TRBD1
J gene: TRBJ2-7
V gene: TRBV27
clone size: few
CDR3 length: 14
CDR3 protein: CASTTGTGSYEQYF
CDR3 DNA: TGTGCCAGCACCACCGGGACAGGATCCTACGAGCAGTACTTC

D gene: TRBD1
J gene: TRBJ2-5
V gene: TRBV10-1
clone size: .
CDR3 length: 15
CDR3 protein: CASSRDRGAGETQYF
CDR3 DNA: TGCGCCAGCAGTCGCGACAGGGGTGCTGGAGAGACCCAGTACTTC

D gene: .
J gene: TRBJ2-2
V gene: TRBV6-2/TRBV6-3
clone size: .
CDR3 length: 13
CDR3 protein: CASTATNTGELFF
CDR3 DNA: TGTGCCAGCACCGCGACGAACACCGGGGAGCTGTTTTTT

D gene: .
J gene: TRBJ2-5
V gene: TRBV29-1
clone size: .
CDR3 length: 11
CDR3 protein: CSALKEETQYF
CDR3 DNA: TGCAGCGCTTTGAAGGAAGAGACCCAGTACTTC

D gene: TRBD2
J gene: TRBJ2-2
V gene: TRBV20-1
clone size: .
CDR3 length: 15
CDR3 protein: CSARPSGRFTGELFF
CDR3 DNA: TGCAGTGCTAGGCCTAGCGGGAGGTTCACCGGGGAGCTGTTTTTT

D gene: TRBD2
J gene: TRBJ2-7
V gene: TRBV7-2
clone size: .
CDR3 length: 15
CDR3 protein: CASSTWLAGGYEQYF
CDR3 DNA: TGTGCCAGCAGCACGTGGTTGGCGGGGGGTTACGAGCAGTACTTC

D gene: .
J gene: TRBJ1-2
V gene: TRBV29-1
clone size: few
CDR3 length: 11
CDR3 protein: CSVEQDNGYTF
CDR3 DNA: TGCAGCGTTGAACAGGATAATGGCTACACCTTC

D gene: TRBD1
J gene: TRBJ2-5
V gene: TRBV2
clone size: .
CDR3 length: 16
CDR3 protein: CASVRAPDRERETQYF
CDR3 DNA: TGTGCCAGCGTCCGAGCCCCGGACAGGGAACGCGAGACCCAGTACTTC

D gene: .
J gene: TRBJ2-3
V gene: TRBV11-2
clone size: .
CDR3 length: 14
CDR3 protein: CASSPGRDGDTQYF
CDR3 DNA: TGTGCCAGCAGCCCCGGCCGAGATGGAGATACGCAGTATTTT

D gene: TRBD1
J gene: TRBJ2-1
V gene: TRBV7-2
clone size: .
CDR3 length: 16
CDR3 protein: CASSLEGQGWGSEQFF
CDR3 DNA: TGTGCCAGCTCCCTGGAAGGACAGGGTTGGGGGAGTGAGCAGTTCTTC

D gene: TRBD2
J gene: TRBJ2-3
V gene: TRBV28
clone size: .
CDR3 length: 15
CDR3 protein: CASIKLGRGGDTQYF
CDR3 DNA: TGTGCCAGCATCAAACTGGGGAGGGGAGGGGATACGCAGTATTTT

D gene: .
J gene: TRBJ2-7
V gene: TRBV2
clone size: few
CDR3 length: 14
CDR3 protein: CASWTVGSSYEQYF
CDR3 DNA: TGTGCCAGCTGGACGGTAGGTTCGTCCTACGAGCAGTACTTC

D gene: .
J gene: TRBJ2-1
V gene: TRBV2
clone size: .
CDR3 length: 12
CDR3 protein: CASSNRRYEQFF
CDR3 DNA: TGTGCCAGCAGTAATAGGAGGTATGAGCAGTTCTTC

D gene: .
J gene: TRBJ1-1
V gene: TRBV4-3
clone size: .
CDR3 length: 17
CDR3 protein: CASSQDVRGRLGTEAFF
CDR3 DNA: TGCGCCAGCAGCCAAGATGTGAGGGGGAGGCTTGGCACTGAAGCTTTCTTT

D gene: .
J gene: TRBJ2-7
V gene: TRBV7-6
clone size: .
CDR3 length: 15
CDR3 protein: CASSLALAATYEQYF
CDR3 DNA: TGTGCCAGCAGCTTAGCGCTGGCAGCAACCTACGAGCAGTACTTC